The clone carrying this T cell receptor beta chain was observed a handful of times. These data come from a study of T cells in Graves' hyperthyroidism and ophthalmopathy. The CDR3 regions of TCR beta were amplified from RNA transcripts. The HTBI primer set drove a first-round RT-PCR of the TCR CDR3. Via MiXCR, TCRdb re-called the multiplex PCR reads, giving one row per CDR3 protein. The sample has fewer than 550,000 distinct CDR3 sequences; around 22% are singletons. The germline CDR1 and CDR2 sequences are LGHDT and YNNKEL (reference sequence). This CDR3 region has 14 residues. V was trimmed by 5 bases and J by 1 base, leaving 11 bases between them. Each diagnosis drew on symptoms, thyroxine, TRAb, thyroid ultrasound and orbital computed tomography findings.

The TCR originated in a woman in her thirties with Graves' ophthalmopathy. V usage is TRBV3-1 and J usage is TRBJ1-1; D is undetermined. The sequenced sample was blood. For the CDR3, the DNA is TGTGCCAGCAGCGCTCCCTCTAGGAACACTGAAGCTTTCTTT. This codes for CASSAPSRNTEAFF.